This is a list of T cell receptor beta chains from one sample in a study of patients and donors after allogeneic stem cell transplantation. TCRdb used MiXCR to reprocess the RT-PCR reads, holding one entry per CDR3 protein. The sample lists about 89,000 distinct CDR3 sequences, around 46% seen once, with 50% to 75% in the top ten. Material: blood, either unsorted or a sorted T cell fraction (not recorded which). Receptor source: a human donor who was either an allogeneic HSCT recipient or a stem cell or donor lymphocyte infusion donor (not recorded which). It is not recorded whose cells these are; they may come from a transplant donor. CDR3s leave out the opening cysteine and the closing phenylalanine or tryptophan. Only part of the rows carry a size: once, few, many, or a class if the clone is expanded.

>TRBJ1-5|.|TRBV20-1
SATGAKLDQPQH
>TRBJ1-1|few|TRBV5-1
ASRRAVNTEAF
>TRBJ1-2|.|TRBV7-2
ASSTYRDSNYGYT
>TRBJ2-5|once|TRBV7-9
ASTQLEETQY
>TRBJ2-1|.|TRBV20-1
SARDGASGGLYNEQF
>TRBJ1-5|.|TRBV4-2
ASSQDGDNYRGNQPQH
>TRBJ1-2|few|TRBV4-1
ASSQPTGPRRYGYT
>TRBJ2-5|.|TRBV10-2
ASSDLGETQY
>TRBJ1-3|many|TRBV7-2
ASSLYESSGNTIY
>TRBJ1-1|.|TRBV30
AWSLVRTDTEAF
>TRBJ1-1|few|TRBV7-9
ASSLPTGTAENTEAF
>TRBJ1-2|.|TRBV24-1
ATSDGGPYGYT
>TRBJ1-5|few|TRBV27
ASSSAFRYSNQPQH
>TRBJ1-4|.|TRBV12-3/TRBV12-4
ASSNSGNQREKLF
>TRBJ1-1|.|TRBV12-3/TRBV12-4
ASHRGTEAF
>TRBJ1-1|.|TRBV10-3
AISEGRETEAF
>TRBJ1-1|few|TRBV5-1
ASRSADRVNTEAF
>TRBJ1-2|few|TRBV10-3
AISEKDNYGYT
>TRBJ1-3|.|TRBV15
ATRGSGSGNTIY
>TRBJ1-5|many|TRBV12-3/TRBV12-4
ASSLDGTGYNQPQH
>TRBJ2-5|.|TRBV7-9
ASSLGIPTGKTQY
>TRBJ2-3|few|TRBV2
ASSVFLAGPATDTQY